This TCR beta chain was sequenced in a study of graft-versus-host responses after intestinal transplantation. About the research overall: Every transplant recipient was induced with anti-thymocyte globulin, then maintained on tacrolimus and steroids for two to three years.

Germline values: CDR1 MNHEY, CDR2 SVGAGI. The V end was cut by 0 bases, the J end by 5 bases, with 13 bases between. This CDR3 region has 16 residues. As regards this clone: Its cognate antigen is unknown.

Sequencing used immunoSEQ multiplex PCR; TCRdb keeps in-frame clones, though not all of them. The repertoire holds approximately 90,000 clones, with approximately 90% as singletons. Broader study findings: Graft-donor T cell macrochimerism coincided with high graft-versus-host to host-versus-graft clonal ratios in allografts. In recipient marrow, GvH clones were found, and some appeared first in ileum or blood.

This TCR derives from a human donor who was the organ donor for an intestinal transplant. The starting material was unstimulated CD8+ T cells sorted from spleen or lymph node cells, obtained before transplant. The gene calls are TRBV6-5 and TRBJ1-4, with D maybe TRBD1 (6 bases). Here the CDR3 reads CASSYSLGGLNEKLFF. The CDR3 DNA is TGTGCCAGCAGTTACTCGCTCGGGGGGCTAAATGAAAAACTGTTTTTT.